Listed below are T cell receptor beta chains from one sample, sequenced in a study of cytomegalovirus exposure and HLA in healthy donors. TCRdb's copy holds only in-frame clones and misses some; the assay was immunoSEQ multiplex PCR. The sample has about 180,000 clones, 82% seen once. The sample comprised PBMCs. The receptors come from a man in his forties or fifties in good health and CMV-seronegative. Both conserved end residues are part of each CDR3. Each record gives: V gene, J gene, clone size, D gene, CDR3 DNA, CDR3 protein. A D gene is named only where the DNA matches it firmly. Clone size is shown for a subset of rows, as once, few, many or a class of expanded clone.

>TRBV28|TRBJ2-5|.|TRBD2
TGTGCCAGCAGTCCTCGACTAGCGGGGGGCTTCGGGGAGACCCAGTACTTC
CASSPRLAGGFGETQYF
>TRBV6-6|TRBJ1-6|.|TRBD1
TGTGCCAGCAGGGGGATGGACAGGAATAATTCACCCCTCCACTTT
CASRGMDRNNSPLHF
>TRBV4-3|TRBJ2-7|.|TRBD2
TGCGCCAGCAGCCAAGATAAAGCGGGAGTTTACGAGCAGTACTTC
CASSQDKAGVYEQYF
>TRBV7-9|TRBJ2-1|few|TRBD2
TGTGCCAGCAGACCGACTAGCGGGAAGATCAATGAGCAGTTCTTC
CASRPTSGKINEQFF
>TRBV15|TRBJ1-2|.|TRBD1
TGTGCCACCAGCAGAGGTTATACAGGGGAAGTGAGCTATGGCTACACCTTC
CATSRGYTGEVSYGYTF
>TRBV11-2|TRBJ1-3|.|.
TGTGCCAGCAGCCCACAGAGCTCTGGAAACACCATATATTTT
CASSPQSSGNTIYF
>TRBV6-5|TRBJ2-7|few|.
TGTGCCAGCAGAATAGAGGGCTTACGCGAGCAGTACTTC
CASRIEGLREQYF
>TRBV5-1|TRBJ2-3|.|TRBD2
TGCGCCAGCACCCCGATTGCGGGGGGGCCTGGGGATACGCAGTATTTT
CASTPIAGGPGDTQYF
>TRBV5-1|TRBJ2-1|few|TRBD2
TGCGCCAGCAGCTCGGCCGGGACTAGGGCCTACAATGAGCAGTTCTTC
CASSSAGTRAYNEQFF
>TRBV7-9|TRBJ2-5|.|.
TGTTCCAGCAGCCGACAGGCCCAAGAGACCCAGTACTTC
CSSSRQAQETQYF
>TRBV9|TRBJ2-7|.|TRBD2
TGTGCCAGCAGCGCCAGACTAGCGGGGCTCAACGAGCAGTACTTC
CASSARLAGLNEQYF
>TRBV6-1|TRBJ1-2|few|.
TGTGCCAGCAGTGACGGATTACAGGGTAGTAACTATGGCTACACCTTC
CASSDGLQGSNYGYTF
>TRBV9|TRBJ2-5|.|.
TGTGCCAGCAGCGTAGCTACGGGACTAGAGACCCAGTACTTC
CASSVATGLETQYF
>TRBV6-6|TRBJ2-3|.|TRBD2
TGTGCCACCTCTAGCGGGAGGACTCTTCTGACAGATACGCAGTATTTT
CATSSGRTLLTDTQYF
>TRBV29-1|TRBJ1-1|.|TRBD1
TGCAGCGTTGGGGGTGGACAGGGACACACTGAAGCTTTCTTT
CSVGGGQGHTEAFF
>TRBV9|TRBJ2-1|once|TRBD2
TGTGCCAGCAGGGTGTCCCCGGGGGGGGACGAGCAGTTCTTC
CASRVSPGGDEQFF
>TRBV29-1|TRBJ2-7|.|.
TGCAGCGTTGAAGATCTACGCGGCAGGGATTACGAGCAGTACTTC
CSVEDLRGRDYEQYF
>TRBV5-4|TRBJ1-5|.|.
TGTGCCAGCAGCTTGGAACCGGTCAATCAGCCCCAGCATTTT
CASSLEPVNQPQHF
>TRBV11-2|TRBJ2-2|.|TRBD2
TGTGCCAGCAGCTCAGGACTAGCGGGGCCCCTTTTT
CASSSGLAGPLF
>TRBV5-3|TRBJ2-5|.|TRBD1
TGTGCCAGAAGCTTGGGTTGGTGCCCACAGGGGGCGCTTAATTGGGAGACCCAGTACTTC
CARSLGWCPQGALNWETQYF
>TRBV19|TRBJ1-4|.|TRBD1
TGTGCCAGCTCAATTACAGGGGCCCAGGAACTGTTTTTT
CASSITGAQELFF
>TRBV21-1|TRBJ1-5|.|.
TGTGCCAGCAGCATATCCCGCGCTGTAGACAGGATTGAGAGGCAGCCCCAGCATTTT
CASSISRAVDRIERQPQHF
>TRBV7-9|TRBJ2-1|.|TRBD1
TGTGCCAGCAGCCAACGGGAAATAGACAGGGGCAATGAGCAGTTCTTC
CASSQREIDRGNEQFF
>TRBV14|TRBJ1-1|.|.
TGTGCCAGCAGCCAAGAAGGCGGAAAAGCTTTCTTT
CASSQEGGKAFF
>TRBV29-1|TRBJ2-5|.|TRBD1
TGCAGCGTTAGGAGAGAGGGACAGGGCTTCCTTAAGGGGGAGACCCAGTACTTC
CSVRREGQGFLKGETQYF
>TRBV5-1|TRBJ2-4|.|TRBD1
TGCGCCAGCAGCCCGACCGGGACAGGGACCATTCAGTACTTC
CASSPTGTGTIQYF
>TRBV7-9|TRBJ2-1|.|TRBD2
TGTGCCATCACCCTGGGACTAGCGGGGGGGCCAGATGAGCAGTTCTTC
CAITLGLAGGPDEQFF
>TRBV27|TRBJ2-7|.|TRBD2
TGTGCCAGCAGTTTTGGGGGGGGACCCTACGAGCAGTACTTC
CASSFGGGPYEQYF
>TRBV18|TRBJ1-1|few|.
TGTGCCAGCTCACCCCGGAGCACCTTGAACACTGAAGCTTTCTTT
CASSPRSTLNTEAFF
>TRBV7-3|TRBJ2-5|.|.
TGTGCCAGCAGCCTTAGCGGGTTGAGGGGGGAGACCCAGTACTTC
CASSLSGLRGETQYF
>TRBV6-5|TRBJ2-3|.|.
TGTGCCAGCAGTTACTCGGGGCAAAGGGCAGATACGCAGTATTTT
CASSYSGQRADTQYF
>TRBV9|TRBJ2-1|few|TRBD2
TGTGCCAGCAGCGTAGATCGGGGGGGGTACAATGAGCAGTTCTTC
CASSVDRGGYNEQFF
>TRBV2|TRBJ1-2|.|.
TGTGCCAGCATATTAGGGACTGACTATGGCTACACCTTC
CASILGTDYGYTF
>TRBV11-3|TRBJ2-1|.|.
TGTGCCAGCAGCTTAGGGACAGCGGCCTACAATGAGCAGTTCTTC
CASSLGTAAYNEQFF
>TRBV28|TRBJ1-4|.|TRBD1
TGTGCCAGCAGTACACAGGGGGTGTGGGAAAAACTGTTTTTT
CASSTQGVWEKLFF
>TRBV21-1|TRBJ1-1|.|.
.
CASSKAPGVGVGTEAFF
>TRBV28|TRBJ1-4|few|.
TGTGCCGTTGAGGCGGCAACTAATGAAAAACTGTTTTTT
CAVEAATNEKLFF
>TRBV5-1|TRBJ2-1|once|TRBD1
TGCGCCAGCAGCTTGGGGGACAGAACTTACAATGAGCAGTTCTTC
CASSLGDRTYNEQFF
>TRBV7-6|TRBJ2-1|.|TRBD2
TGTGCCAGCAGCTTAAGCGGGGGGGGACTAGAGCAGTTCTTC
CASSLSGGGLEQFF
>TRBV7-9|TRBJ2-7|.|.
TGTGCCAGCAGCTTTTCCGGGGCCTACGAGCAGTACTTC
CASSFSGAYEQYF
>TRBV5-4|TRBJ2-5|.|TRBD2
TGTGCCAGCAGCTCTCTAGCGGGGGGGCTCGAGAAGACCCAGTACTTC
CASSSLAGGLEKTQYF
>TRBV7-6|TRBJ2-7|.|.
TGTGCCAGCAGCTTAGGCGGGTTGAGCTACGAGCAGTACTTC
CASSLGGLSYEQYF
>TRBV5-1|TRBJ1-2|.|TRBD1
TGCGCCAGCAGCTTGGCCCAGGGGGACTATGGCTACACCTTC
CASSLAQGDYGYTF
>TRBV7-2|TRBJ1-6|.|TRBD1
TGTGCCAGCAGCTTAGTGGGGACAGACCTTTCACCCCTCCACTTT
CASSLVGTDLSPLHF
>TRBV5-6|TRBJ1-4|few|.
TGTGCCAGCAGCTTGGAAACCGGGGATGAAAAACTGTTTTTT
CASSLETGDEKLFF
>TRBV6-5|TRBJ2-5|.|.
TGTGCCAGCCTTTCTCCGGGGGGCCTGAAGACCCAGTACTTC
CASLSPGGLKTQYF
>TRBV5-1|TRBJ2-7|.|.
TGCGCCAGCAGTCCCCGGGAGACAATACTCTACGAGCAGTACTTC
CASSPRETILYEQYF
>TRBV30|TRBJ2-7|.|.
TGTGCCTGGAGTCCAGACAGGAGGACGGGACAGTACTTC
CAWSPDRRTGQYF
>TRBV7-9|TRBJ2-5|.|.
TGTGCCAGCAGCCAAGGGGGGGGAGGAGAGACCCAGTACTTC
CASSQGGGGETQYF
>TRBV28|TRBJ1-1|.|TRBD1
TGTGCCAGCAGTTCCGGGACAGGGAACCCTACTGAAGCTTTCTTT
CASSSGTGNPTEAFF
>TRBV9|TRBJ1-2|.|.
TGTGCCAGCAGCGTTGGTTCGGGGGGATATGGCTACACCTTC
CASSVGSGGYGYTF
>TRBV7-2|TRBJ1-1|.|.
TGTGCCAGCAGCTCCCCAGGGCGCCCGGACACTGAAGCTTTCTTT
CASSSPGRPDTEAFF
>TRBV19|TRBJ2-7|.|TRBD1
TGTGCCAGTAGTTCCCGACAGGGGGCCTCCTACGAGCAGTACTTC
CASSSRQGASYEQYF
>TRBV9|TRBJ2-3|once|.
TGTGCCAGCAGCGTAGTAGCGGGCACAGATACGCAGTATTTT
CASSVVAGTDTQYF
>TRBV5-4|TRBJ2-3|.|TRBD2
TGTGCCAGCAGCCGGGGGAGCGGGGGTCCAGATACGCAGTATTTT
CASSRGSGGPDTQYF
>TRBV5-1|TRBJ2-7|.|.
TGCGCCAGCAGGGCCCATTACGAGCAGTACTTC
CASRAHYEQYF
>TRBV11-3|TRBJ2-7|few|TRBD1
TGTGCCAGCAGCTTAGGGACAGGGGGTGGCGAGCAGTACTTC
CASSLGTGGGEQYF
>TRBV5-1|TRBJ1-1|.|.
TGCGCCAGCAGCTTGGGGCATAACATGAACACTGAAGCTTTCTTT
CASSLGHNMNTEAFF
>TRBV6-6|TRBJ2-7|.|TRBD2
TGTGCCAGCAGCGATAGCGGGGGGGCTTACGAGCAGTACTTC
CASSDSGGAYEQYF
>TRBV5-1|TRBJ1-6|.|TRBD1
TGCGCCAGCAGCTTTGCAGGGGGCGGGAGTTCACCCCTCCACTTT
CASSFAGGGSSPLHF